This T cell receptor beta chain was recorded in a study of beta chain features in type 1 diabetes. V was pared by 6 bases and J by 1 base, with 9 bases between. The CDR3 is 12 residues long. The germline V gene has CDR1 SQVTM and CDR2 ANQGSEA. The entirety of the isolated RNA underwent reverse transcription, so expressed TCRB transcripts were sequenced. The assay was immunoSEQ multiplex PCR, and TCRdb's table has in-frame clones only and misses some. The data contain a few hundred thousand clones, about 12% of them seen just once; the ten biggest clones take up more than 0.015%. This clone was found a few times.

The sequence derives from a man aged 18 to 30 in good health. This sequence joins TRBV29-1 and TRBJ1-2; D might be TRBD1 (6 bases). The source material was naive CD4+ T cells from blood. CDR3 in amino acids: CSVVDSNYGYTF. CDR3 DNA: TGCAGCGTCGTGGACAGTAACTATGGCTACACCTTC.